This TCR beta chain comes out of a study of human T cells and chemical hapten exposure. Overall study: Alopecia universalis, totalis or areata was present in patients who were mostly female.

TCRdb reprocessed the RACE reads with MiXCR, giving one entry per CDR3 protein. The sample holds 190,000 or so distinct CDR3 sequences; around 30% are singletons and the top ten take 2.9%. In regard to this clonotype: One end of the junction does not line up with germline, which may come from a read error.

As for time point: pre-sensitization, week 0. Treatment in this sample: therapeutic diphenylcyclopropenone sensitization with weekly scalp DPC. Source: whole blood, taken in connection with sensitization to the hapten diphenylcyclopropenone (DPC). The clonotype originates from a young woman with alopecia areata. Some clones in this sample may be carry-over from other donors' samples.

CDR3 sequence reads: CASSRQFPGELFF. DNA for the CDR3: TGTGCCAGCAGTCGACAGTTTCCCGGGGAGCTGTTTTTC. The rearrangement links TRBV3-1 to TRBJ2-2, with D perhaps given as TRBD1 or TRBD2 (5 bases each). Germline V CDR1 and CDR2: LGHDT, YNNKEL (reference sequence). The CDR3 sequence is 13 residues long.